This passage covers 20 T cell receptor beta chains from one sample sequenced in a study of blood T cell repertoires in COVID-19. This table comes from immunoSEQ multiplex PCR, and its TCRdb copy is limited to in-frame clones, with some not included. The table lists around 230,000 clones, more than 80% of them singletons, with around 3.8% in the top ten. The sequencing sample was made of PBMCs or T cells enriched from blood (not recorded which). The receptors derive from a woman aged 40 to 50 with acute COVID-19.

The chain is built from TRBV5-1 and TRBJ1-2, with 7 bases fitting TRBD1. Trimming removed 1 base from V and 6 bases from J; junction bases left unmatched: 15. Germline V lookup: CDR1 SGHRS, CDR2 YFSETQ. The CDR3 extends over 17 amino acids. The CDR3 DNA sequence: TGCGCCAGCAGCTTGTACCCCGACGTTGCAGGGGGTCATGGCTACACCTTC. Its protein product is CASSLYPDVAGGHGYTF. The whole variable domain, remainder taken from reference TRBV5-1 and TRBJ1-2, is KAGVTQTPRYLIKTRGQQVTLSCSPISGHRSVSWYQQTPGQGLQFLFEYFSETQRNKGNFPGRFSGRQFSNSRSEMNVSTLELGDSALYLCASSLYPDVAGGHGYTFGSGTRLTVV.

The chain links TRBV5-4 to TRBJ1-2, with 12 bases lining up with TRBD1. From germline, CDR1 is SGHNT and CDR2 YYREEE (reference sequence). V dropped 4 bases and J dropped 8; count of bases not matched to a gene: 15. The CDR3 contains 17 residues. Here the CDR3 DNA reads TGTGCCAGCAGCCAGATCGGGACAGGGGGCTTAAGCGGGGGCTACACCTTC. This encodes CASSQIGTGGLSGGYTF.

The CDR3 here is CASSAGRQGVYGYTF. As DNA, the CDR3 is TGTGCCAGCAGCGCGGGACGACAGGGCGTCTATGGCTACACCTTC. This chain links TRBV9 with TRBJ1-2; 7 nucleotides agree with TRBD1. CDR3 length equals 15 residues. Germline CDR1 and CDR2: SGDLS and YYNGEE. Trimming took 3 bases from V and 4 from J; bases not matched to a gene: 9.

V gene TRBV27 combines with J gene TRBJ2-7; D might be TRBD1 (5 bases). The V end was cut by 10 bases, the J end by 4 bases, with 29 bases between. The CDR3 spans 17 residues. Germline lookup yields CDR1 MNHEY and CDR2 SMNVEV (reference sequence). This CDR3 reads CATPLKKIRVSRYEQYF. CDR3 DNA sequence: TGTGCCACCCCACTGAAGAAAATCAGGGTTTCCAGGTACGAGCAGTACTTC.

This chain joins TRBV9 and TRBJ1-2; the D gene is possibly TRBD1 (5 bases). The CDR3 runs 14 residues. Trimming took 3 bases from V and 5 from J, leaving 14 bases between them. Per germline, CDR1 SGDLS and CDR2 YYNGEE. The CDR3 loop reads CASSAGSARYGYTF. CDR3 nucleotide sequence: TGTGCCAGCAGCGCAGGGTCTGCGCGATATGGCTACACCTTC.

The chain carries TRBV5-6 and TRBJ2-5, with a possible D match to TRBD2 (6 bases). From germline, CDR1 is SGHDT and CDR2 YYEEEE. The CDR3 consists of 16 residues. Trimming removed 2 bases at V and 2 bases at J, with 16 bases between. The CDR3 protein is CASSFEGTGDQETQYF. CDR3 nucleotide sequence: TGTGCCAGCAGCTTTGAGGGTACGGGGGATCAAGAGACCCAGTACTTC.

The V gene is TRBV19, the J gene TRBJ1-6; 7 bases line up with TRBD1. The trim removed 7 bases at V and 6 bases at J, leaving 3 bases unmatched. This CDR3 region has 13 residues. Germline-derived CDR1 and CDR2 are LNHDA and SQIVND (reference sequence). The CDR3 sequence is CASTGQINSPLHF. CDR3 nucleotides: TGTGCCAGTACGGGACAGATTAATTCACCCCTCCACTTT.

The table lists this clone with a count of one. The chain links TRBV18 to TRBJ2-7; 7 bases map to TRBD1. V lost 2 bases and J lost 6; bases outside the gene matches: 10. CDR3 length: 15 amino acids. Germline loops: CDR1 KGHSH, CDR2 LQKENI. CDR3 in amino acids: CASSPSETGSSEQYF. CDR3 bases: TGTGCCAGCTCACCAAGCGAGACAGGGTCGAGCGAGCAGTACTTC. The full variable domain, its missing parts supplied by reference TRBV18 and TRBJ2-7, is NAGVMQNPRHLVRRRGQEARLRCSPMKGHSHVYWYRQLPEEGLKFMVYLQKENIIDESGMPKERFSAEFPKEGPSILRIQQVVRGDSAAYFCASSPSETGSSEQYFGPGTRLTVT.

The chain uses TRBV19 and TRBJ2-1; TRBD1 is a possible D gene (6 bases). The CDR3 runs 16 residues. Germline V gives CDR1 LNHDA, CDR2 SQIVND (reference sequence). Trimming removed 2 bases from V and 7 bases from J, with 18 bases in between. CDR3 bases: TGTGCCAGTAGTATAACGACAGGAGTGGTGGTTAATGAGCAGTTCTTC. This gives the protein CASSITTGVVVNEQFF.

The rearrangement uses TRBV15 and TRBJ1-1; 7 nucleotides agree with TRBD1. CDR1 is LNHNV, CDR2 YYDKDF, per germline (reference sequence). This CDR3 region has 15 residues. V gave up 3 bases and J gave up 3 bases; unmatched junction bases: 7. CDR3 sequence: CATSSNRGAYTEAFF. In nucleotides, the CDR3 is TGTGCCACCAGCAGCAACAGGGGAGCGTACACTGAAGCTTTCTTT.

The chain recombines TRBV6-5 with TRBJ1-2, with TRBD1 as a possible D gene (6 bases). The CDR3 covers 13 residues. V was clipped by 5 bases and J by 5 bases, with 12 bases between them. The germline gives CDR1 MNHEY, CDR2 SVGAGI. In nucleotides, the CDR3 is TGTGCCAGCAGTCGGACAGCTGTATATGGCTACACCTTC. This encodes CASSRTAVYGYTF.

The rearrangement links TRBV6-5 to TRBJ2-1; 14 bases align to TRBD2. With V trimmed by 6 bases and J by 10 bases, 5 bases remained unmatched. This CDR3 is built from 14 residues. Per the germline V gene, CDR1 is MNHEY and CDR2 is SVGAGI. CDR3 nucleotides: TGTGCCAGCAGGACTAGCGGGGGGGCCCTCGAGCAGTTCTTC. Encoded protein: CASRTSGGALEQFF.

This chain uses TRBV19 with TRBJ2-7, with 8 bases that match TRBD1. The CDR3 runs to 16 residues. Germline loops: CDR1 LNHDA, CDR2 SQIVND (reference sequence). V was pared by 3 bases and J by 6 bases, with 13 bases of the junction left unmatched. CDR3 region: CASSMRQGTRRGEQYF. CDR3 DNA sequence: TGTGCCAGTAGTATGCGACAGGGGACCCGGAGGGGCGAGCAGTACTTC.

CDR3 amino acids: CASSIGPWRRWNYGYTF. In DNA form, the CDR3 reads TGTGCCAGTAGTATTGGGCCCTGGAGGAGATGGAACTATGGCTACACCTTC. The chain has TRBV19 and TRBJ1-2; no reliable D call. V was pared by 3 bases and J by 2 bases, with 19 bases between. There are 17 residues in the CDR3. The germline V gene encodes CDR1 LNHDA and CDR2 SQIVND (reference sequence). The full variable domain, completed using reference TRBV19 and TRBJ1-2, is DGGITQSPKYLFRKEGQNVTLSCEQNLNHDAMYWYRQDPGQGLRLIYYSQIVNDFQKGDIAEGYSVSREKKESFPLTVTSAQKNPTAFYLCASSIGPWRRWNYGYTFGSGTRLTVV.

J is TRBJ1-1 and V is TRBV12-3 or TRBV12-4; D call uncertain. The V end lost 5 bases, the J end lost 8 bases, and 12 bases lay between the germline ends. CDR3 size: 12 residues. CDR3 residues: CASSSGGGEAFF. The DNA of the CDR3 is TGTGCCAGCAGTAGCGGAGGAGGGGAAGCTTTCTTT.

This clone was seen a handful of times. The chain carries TRBV25-1 and TRBJ1-1; D might be TRBD1 (5 bases). The CDR3 runs 11 residues. Germline V lookup: CDR1 MGHDK, CDR2 SYGVNS. Trimming shortened V by 4 bases and J by 8 bases, and 8 bases separated the two germline ends. The CDR3, as DNA: TGTGCCAGCAGTGCCGGGGGGGAAGCTTTCTTT. Translation gives CASSAGGEAFF. Combining the CDR3 with reference TRBV25-1 and TRBJ1-1 gives the whole variable domain EADIYQTPRYLVIGTGKKITLECSQTMGHDKMYWYQQDPGMELHLIHYSYGVNSTEKGDLSSESTVSRIRTEHFPLTLESARPSHTSQYLCASSAGGEAFFGQGTRLTVV.

V is TRBV6-1 and J is TRBJ1-2; possibly TRBD1 for D (6 bases). The CDR3 covers 14 residues. The germline V gene encodes CDR1 MNHNS and CDR2 SASEGT. Trimming took off 3 bases at V and 5 bases at J, with 13 bases between the two ends. CDR3 loop: CASSENQGSYGYTF. The CDR3, as DNA: TGTGCCAGCAGTGAGAATCAGGGGTCTTATGGCTACACCTTC.

The chain combines TRBV11-2 with TRBJ2-6; no clear D gene. Germline V gene sequence: CDR1 SGHAT, CDR2 FQNNGV. CDR3 length equals 13 residues. V dropped 6 bases and J dropped 4 bases, with 7 bases sitting between them. CDR3 in amino acids: CASRQTGANVLTF. For the CDR3, the DNA is TGTGCCAGCAGGCAAACAGGGGCCAACGTCCTGACTTTC.

This rearrangement joins TRBV12-3 or TRBV12-4 to TRBJ1-2; D gene uncertain. The CDR3 is 12 amino acids. V dropped 6 bases and J dropped 3 bases, with 8 bases sitting between them. The CDR3 sequence is CASSRGDYGYTF. The CDR3 DNA is TGTGCCAGCAGCCGGGGAGACTATGGCTACACCTTC.

The chain uses TRBV10-2 and TRBJ2-7; the D gene is possibly TRBD2 (6 bases). CDR3 length: 13 residues. Trimming took off 10 bases at V and 2 bases at J, with 15 bases between the two ends. Germline assignment: CDR1 WSHSY and CDR2 SAAADI. CDR3 region: CATGDGVAYEQYV. The CDR3 DNA is TGCGCCACGGGGGACGGAGTGGCCTACGAGCAGTACGTC.